This T cell receptor beta chain came from a study of cytomegalovirus exposure and HLA in healthy donors. Germline CDR1 MGHRA, CDR2 YSYEKL. CDR3 length equals 14 residues. The V end was cut by 3 bases, the J end by 8 bases, with 13 bases between. PCR was performed using 60 Vbeta and 13 Jbeta primers. Method: immunoSEQ multiplex PCR; TCRdb's copy keeps in-frame clones and lacks some. The sample carries approximately 100,000 clones, roughly 80% recorded once. The chain is built from TRBV4-1 and TRBJ2-2; a possible D gene is TRBD1 (5 bases). This TCR was recovered from a man aged 35 to 55 in good health and CMV-seronegative. The sample consisted of PBMCs. The DNA of the CDR3 is TGCGCCAGCAGCCAGGGGCCCTTTTCAGGGGAGCTGTTTTTT. As protein: CASSQGPFSGELFF.